This record covers a single T cell receptor beta chain. Its target is unknown. Clones were read by immunoSEQ multiplex PCR, and TCRdb kept only the in-frame ones, dropping some. Among 80,000 to 90,000 clones listed, approximately 88% were seen once. This entry is derived from a study of T cell responses to AZD1222 COVID-19 vaccine. The CDR3 has 14 residues. Germline V CDR1 and CDR2: LNHDA, SQIVND (reference sequence). Trimming removed 5 bases from V and 0 bases from J, with 10 bases in between. Whole-study results and caveats: At baseline, seropositivity was found in only a handful of AZD1222 recipients. CD4 TCRs covered the whole spike, strongest at regions 160-218 and 743-854. Spike-specific TCR breadth and depth rose after two AZD1222 doses.

It was second doses at about 4 or about 12 weeks that were pooled. The TCR comes from an adult who received the AZD1222 COVID-19 vaccine. The material sequenced was peripheral blood, taken 28 days after the second AZD1222 dose. The chain links TRBV19 to TRBJ1-2; D gene uncertain. CDR3 sequence (DNA): TGTGCCAGTAGTGAGGGATCTGCTAACTATGGCTACACCTTC. Translating gives CASSEGSANYGYTF.